The sequence of this T cell receptor (beta chain) was determined in a study of T cell clonality in common variable immunodeficiency. General study points: Links between repertoire features and CVID complications were heterogeneity-limited. Fewer deletions and N-nucleotide insertions were reportedly seen in common variable immunodeficiency TCR beta sequences.

Generated by immunoSEQ multiplex PCR, the TCRdb table keeps only in-frame clones and is missing some. Captured here are about 81,000 clones, none seen once; the top ten comprise around 0.82%. This clone was detected ten times or more. The antigen is undetermined. The read is 3 residues too short to cover the CDR3 end, so that end is filled in from the germline J gene. This CDR3 comprises 16 residues. The ends were cut back, 3 bases at V and 0 bases at J, with 16 bases in the middle. Germline CDR1 is GTSNPN and CDR2 is SVGIG (reference sequence). Each donor provided about 4.5 to 9 ml of heparinized whole blood.

The V gene is TRBV30, the J gene TRBJ2-3; D gene uncertain. The clonotype comes from a person between 18 and 75 years old in good health. The sample consisted of peripheral blood mononuclear cells. CDR3 DNA, as far as it was read: TGTGCCTGGAGACTCGGAAGGGCTTCTAGCACAGATACG. This sequence encodes CAWRLGRASSTDT. The entire CDR3 protein reads CAWRLGRASSTDTQYF.